This TCR beta chain was identified during a study of T cell repertoires in cytomegalovirus infection. CDR3 length equals 16 residues. V gave up 1 base and J gave up 4 bases, with 14 bases separating them. Germline V gene data show CDR1 as SGHTA and CDR2 as FQGNSA. TCRdb redid the calling of the reads with MiXCR, one entry per CDR3 protein. Here the sample spans about 360,000 distinct CDR3 sequences, approximately 35% being singletons. Study conclusions and caveats: The response measured ex vivo was dominated by TCR beta clonotypes (HLA-C-restricted and CMV-specific).

Turning to this clonotype: Its antigen is as yet unknown.

The specimen was cultured PBMCs, collected from culture after CMV antigen stimulation. This clonotype was obtained from a human donor in good health (CMV status not recorded). Some clones in this sample may be carry-over from other donors' samples. The V call is TRBV7-2, the J call TRBJ1-3; D call uncertain. CDR3 residues: CASSLVTRGSGNTIYF. CDR3 nucleotides: TGTGCCAGCAGCTTAGTCACTCGAGGGTCCGGAAACACCATATATTTT.